The 25 T cell receptor beta chains reported below all come from one sample, sequenced in a study of post-analysis software for immune sequencing data. Findings and caveats of the study: About five TRBV segments (TRBV5-6, TRBV5-1 and TRBV20-1 among them) occurred more frequently in patients than in controls.

Their target antigens are unknown. cDNA libraries for TCR beta contained unique molecular identifiers. TCRdb called the PCR reads again in MiXCR, with one record for every CDR3 protein. The sample lists over 150,000 distinct CDR3 sequences, about 32% occurring once. Specimen: blood. These receptors were collected from a girl aged 5-17 years with multiple sclerosis.

V gene TRBV20-1 combines with J gene TRBJ2-1; a weak D match, TRBD1 (6 bases). Near its end, the DNA agrees better with TRBJ2-7, so the J call may be wrong. The germline gives CDR1 DFQATT, CDR2 SNEGSKA (reference sequence). The CDR3 length is 15 residues. CDR3 bases: TGCAGTGCTAGAGTACTGGGACAACAGAACTACGAGCAGTACTTC. Its protein is CSARVLGQQNYEQYF.

V and J are TRBV28 and TRBJ2-7; the D call may be TRBD1 or TRBD2 (5 bases each). CDR1 MDHEN and CDR2 SYDVKM come from the germline V gene. V was cut by 4 bases and J by 4 bases, with 14 bases left in between. This CDR3 comprises 14 residues. CDR3: CASSYGGEGYEQYF. In DNA, the CDR3 is TGTGCCAGCAGTTATGGAGGAGAGGGGTACGAGCAGTACTTC.

To note about this clonotype: A much larger clone differs by one base, so this may be a read error. The chain joins TRBV27 to TRBJ2-1; D gene uncertain. Trimming stripped 5 bases from V and 5 bases from J, with 10 bases between. The germline gives CDR1 MNHEY, CDR2 SMNVEV (reference sequence). There are 13 residues in the CDR3. In nucleotides, the CDR3 is TGTGCCAGCAGTCCCGAGGCAGACAATGAGCAGTTCTTC. Its translation is CASSPEADNEQFF.

On this clonotype itself: At one end the junction does not follow the germline gene, possibly because of a read error. The chain couples TRBV5-1 to TRBJ2-1; 8 positions agree with TRBD1. The CDR3 runs 14 residues. From germline, CDR1 is SGHRS and CDR2 YFSETQ. The CDR3 DNA is TGCGCCAACAGCGTCCGACAGGGGAACAATGAGCAGTTCTTC. Amino acid sequence: CANSVRQGNNEQFF.

This clonotype appeared a few times. The gene calls are TRBV4-1 and TRBJ1-1; D ambiguous. This CDR3 spans 15 amino acids. Per germline, CDR1 MGHRA and CDR2 YSYEKL. V dropped 2 bases and J dropped 1 base, with 11 bases sitting between them. The CDR3 region is CASSQYSVTNTEAFF. CDR3 DNA sequence: TGCGCCAGCAGCCAATATTCAGTGACGAACACTGAAGCTTTCTTT.

This chain joins TRBV20-1 and TRBJ2-7; D gene ambiguous. V was clipped by 4 bases and J by 4 bases, with 14 bases between them. CDR1 is DFQATT, CDR2 SNEGSKA, per germline (reference sequence). CDR3 length equals 13 residues. This chain's CDR3 is CSAKIPQGYEQYF. CDR3 bases: TGCAGTGCTAAAATTCCTCAAGGTTACGAGCAGTACTTC.

As regards this clonotype: One junction end disagrees with the germline gene, perhaps due to a read error. J is TRBJ2-4 and V is TRBV6-5; 7 bases agree with TRBD2. The assigned J gene may be wrong: the sequence end matches TRBJ2-5 better. Germline assignment: CDR1 MNHEY and CDR2 SVGAGI. The CDR3 sequence is 15 residues long. CDR3 protein: CANRLSGAYQETQYF. CDR3 coding DNA: TGTGCCAACCGTCTCAGCGGGGCGTACCAGGAGACCCAGTACTTC.

V is TRBV2 and J is TRBJ1-1; no definite D call. This CDR3 comprises 14 residues. V was cut by 3 bases and J by 1 base, with 9 bases left in between. In germline, CDR1 is SNHLY, CDR2 FYNNEI. The CDR3 DNA is TGTGCCAGCAGTGATCGACCCGGGAACACTGAAGCTTTCTTT. Translating it yields CASSDRPGNTEAFF. The full variable domain, in which reference TRBV2 and TRBJ1-1 provide the parts outside the CDR3, is EPEVTQTPSHQVTQMGQEVILRCVPISNHLYFYWYRQILGQKVEFLVSFYNNEISEKSEIFDDQFSVERPDGSNFTLKIRSTKLEDSAMYFCASSDRPGNTEAFFGQGTRLTVV.

CDR3 nucleotide sequence: TGCAGTGCTGGGGGGGGGGGTAAAAACTGCGAGCAGTACTTC. Translated, it gives CSAGGGGKNCEQYF. This chain uses TRBV20-1 with TRBJ2-7, with 7 positions matching TRBD2. The CDR3 is made up of 14 amino acids. The trim removed 5 bases at V and 6 bases at J, leaving 13 bases unmatched. Per the germline V gene, CDR1 is DFQATT and CDR2 is SNEGSKA (reference sequence).

This rearrangement joins TRBV12-3 or TRBV12-4 to TRBJ2-3, with TRBD2 as a possible D gene (6 bases). The germline V and J ends were trimmed by 8 bases and 8 bases, with 17 bases remaining between them. The CDR3 spans 13 residues. CDR3 nucleotides: TGTGCCAGCGCTACCCCCGGAGGGGTTACGCAGTATTTT. It specifies CASATPGGVTQYF.

In its sample, this clonotype was seen a few times. This chain connects TRBV5-4 to TRBJ1-5; the match to TRBD1 covers 9 bases. The junction had 7 bases not matched to a gene; V was cut back by 2 bases and J by 4 bases. Germline lookup yields CDR1 SGHNT and CDR2 YYREEE (reference sequence). The CDR3 length is 16 residues. In nucleotides, the CDR3 is TGTGCCAGCAGCTTCACAGGGGGCGCGGGGAATCAGCCCCAGCATTTT. As protein: CASSFTGGAGNQPQHF.

The J gene is TRBJ1-1, the V gene TRBV28; D is perhaps TRBD1 (6 bases). V was cut by 5 bases and J by 4 bases, with 14 bases left in between. Germline values: CDR1 MDHEN, CDR2 SYDVKM. The CDR3 covers 14 residues. The DNA of the CDR3 is TGTGCCAGCAGTCGACAGGCGCTAAGCACTGAAGCTTTCTTT. Protein: CASSRQALSTEAFF.

The rearrangement uses TRBV16 and TRBJ1-4, with 8 bases identical to TRBD1. This CDR3 comprises 13 residues. Germline CDR1 KGHSY, CDR2 FQNENV. V was clipped by 4 bases and J by 8 bases; unmatched bases: 3. CDR3 in amino acids: CASSRGQGEKLFF. The DNA of the CDR3 is TGTGCCAGCAGCCGCGGACAGGGAGAAAAACTGTTTTTT.

Regarding this clonotype: The germline gene is not matched at one end of the junction; a read error may be the cause. The V and J genes are TRBV7-9 and TRBJ1-2; 8 bases are a match to TRBD1. Germline CDR1 reads SEHNR; CDR2 reads FQNEAQ (reference sequence). The CDR3 spans 16 residues. The CDR3 DNA reads TGTTCCAGCAGCCCCCATGGACAGGGAGTTAACTATGGCTACACCTTC. Its protein is CSSSPHGQGVNYGYTF.

The chain recombines TRBV24-1 with TRBJ1-4; D gene unclear. The V end was cut by 2 bases, the J end by 0 bases, with 6 bases between. The CDR3 sequence is 15 residues long. Germline CDR1 reads KGHDR; CDR2 reads SFDVKD. CDR3 nucleotides: TGTGCCACCAGTGATTCTTTTGCAACTAATGAAAAACTGTTTTTT. This sequence encodes CATSDSFATNEKLFF.

This clonotype was detected many times. V is TRBV20-1 and J is TRBJ2-3; D gene uncertain. CDR1 and CDR2 from the germline V gene are DFQATT and SNEGSKA (reference sequence). V lost 4 bases and J lost 0, with 8 bases in between. This CDR3 has 13 residues. The CDR3 region is CSAIAVSTDTQYF. The CDR3 DNA follows: TGCAGTGCTATCGCCGTGAGCACAGATACGCAGTATTTT.

This clonotype has a handful of counts. The rearrangement uses TRBV27 and TRBJ1-1, with D unresolved. Germline V gene lookup returns CDR1 MNHEY and CDR2 SMNVEV (reference sequence). This CDR3 comprises 14 residues. V gave up 6 bases and J gave up 3 bases, with 14 bases separating them. The CDR3 region has the DNA TGTGCCAGCAGACTCGACACGGCAGACACTGAAGCTTTCTTT. Translating gives CASRLDTADTEAFF.

Turning to this clonotype: Likely a read error: the CDR3 ends without its conserved phenylalanine or tryptophan. Because the CDR3's place on the DNA is in doubt, the DNA is left out and the CDR3 is given as listed by TCRdb. This rearrangement joins TRBV6-5 to TRBJ1-2; the table's TRBD1 call for D was not verified on the DNA. Germline lookup yields CDR1 MNHEY and CDR2 SVGAGI. The CDR3 is 14 amino acids long, termini counted. Here the CDR3 reads CTSSYGQGGYGYTC.

A few counts support this clonotype. This chain joins TRBV24-1 and TRBJ2-2; either TRBD1 or TRBD2 may supply D (5 bases each). Germline V gives CDR1 KGHDR, CDR2 SFDVKD. CDR3 length: 17 residues. V was clipped by 0 bases and J by 2 bases, with 12 bases between them. The CDR3 reads CATSDLHRDHNTGELFF. The CDR3 region has the DNA TGTGCCACCAGTGATTTGCACCGGGACCATAACACCGGGGAGCTGTTTTTT.

The V gene is TRBV12-3 or TRBV12-4, the J gene TRBJ2-3; 13 nucleotides agree with TRBD2. The CDR3 loop spans 18 amino acids. V was pared by 5 bases and J by 4 bases, with 12 bases of the junction left unmatched. This CDR3 is CASSISGTSGTIADTQYF. In nucleotides, the CDR3 is TGTGCCAGCAGTATTTCCGGGACTAGCGGGACGATCGCAGATACGCAGTATTTT.

Concerning this clonotype: This may be a read error, as it is one base from a much larger clone. The V gene is TRBV27, the J gene TRBJ2-5; weak D call: TRBD1 (6 bases). CDR1 and CDR2 (germline): MNHEY, SMNVEV (reference sequence). CDR3 length: 15 residues. Trimming removed 0 bases from V and 11 bases from J, with 19 bases in between. CDR3 sequence reads: CASSLSAGVMDEQYF. CDR3 DNA sequence: TGTGCCAGCAGTTTATCAGCAGGGGTGATGGATGAGCAGTACTTC.

Concerning this clonotype: This may be a read error: a much more frequent sequence differs by one nucleotide. The chain employs TRBV24-1 and TRBJ2-4; D gene ambiguous. The assigned J gene may be wrong: the sequence end matches TRBJ2-5 better. Looked up from germline, CDR1 is KGHDR and CDR2 is SFDVKD. This CDR3 is 13 amino acids long. CDR3 protein: CATRTASSETQYF. DNA of the CDR3: TGTGCCACCAGGACGGCAAGTTCAGAGACCCAGTACTTC.

This clonotype appeared a few times. The chain carries TRBV10-3 and TRBJ2-3; 8 bases fit TRBD1. The CDR3 has 15 residues. The germline V gene has CDR1 ENHRY and CDR2 SYGVKD. The junction had 4 bases not matched to a gene; V was cut back by 4 bases and J by 1 base. This CDR3 reads CAISAGGKGTDTQYF. CDR3 bases: TGTGCCATCAGTGCAGGGGGCAAGGGCACAGATACGCAGTATTTT.

This clonotype showed up many times. The J gene is TRBJ2-5, the V gene TRBV20-1; D unclear. CDR1 and CDR2 from the germline V gene are DFQATT and SNEGSKA (reference sequence). Between the trimmed V and J ends, which lost 0 bases and 1 base, there was a span of 3 bases. CDR3 size: 12 residues. The CDR3 region is CSAREIQETQYF. CDR3 in DNA: TGCAGTGCTAGAGAGATCCAAGAGACCCAGTACTTC.

This clonotype was recorded at least ten times. The J gene is TRBJ2-1, the V gene TRBV6-2 or TRBV6-3, with 7 bases that match TRBD2. CDR3 size: 16 residues. Germline CDR1 reads MNHEY; CDR2 reads SVGEGT. With V trimmed by 11 bases and J by 6 bases, 19 bases remained unmatched. CDR3 loop: CACKRGLAAGGNEQFF. CDR3 DNA sequence: TGTGCCTGCAAACGCGGCCTAGCGGCCGGTGGCAATGAGCAGTTCTTC.